Following are 8 T cell receptor beta chains from one sample sequenced in a study of blood T cell repertoires in COVID-19. Here immunoSEQ multiplex PCR was the method, and the copy in TCRdb shows in-frame clones only, minus some. The data contain approximately 250,000 clones, 80% to 90% of them singletons. The sample consisted of peripheral blood. Source of these receptors: a man aged 40-49 years with acute or convalescent COVID-19.

The sample holds a few counts of this clone. V and J are TRBV28 and TRBJ1-6; 9 bases are a match to TRBD1. V was pared by 6 bases and J by 11 bases, with 8 bases of the junction left unmatched. CDR3 size: 14 residues. Germline CDR1 reads MDHEN; CDR2 reads SYDVKM. The DNA of the CDR3 is TGTGCCAGCAGGGAAGGGACAGGGAGGACACCCCTCCACTTT. Amino acid sequence: CASREGTGRTPLHF.

DNA for the CDR3: TGTGCCAGCAGCGTAGCTTCCTCTTGGGGGGTCGGGGATACGCAGTATTTT. The encoded protein is CASSVASSWGVGDTQYF. The V gene is TRBV9, the J gene TRBJ2-3, with D perhaps TRBD2 (6 bases). This CDR3 comprises 17 residues. Germline assignment: CDR1 SGDLS and CDR2 YYNGEE. V shed 0 bases and J shed 6 bases, with 20 bases lying between them.

This chain links TRBV19 with TRBJ1-2; no firm D call. From germline, CDR1 is LNHDA and CDR2 SQIVND (reference sequence). The CDR3 covers 15 residues. V was cut by 3 bases and J by 1 base, with 12 bases left in between. The CDR3 is CASSISGPDNYGYTF. The CDR3 DNA follows: TGTGCCAGTAGTATCAGCGGCCCGGATAACTATGGCTACACCTTC.

V and J are TRBV14 and TRBJ1-6; D remains unclear. Trimming cost V 1 base and J 7 bases, with 17 bases left between them. In germline, CDR1 is SGHDN, CDR2 FVKESK. This CDR3 spans 17 amino acids. This CDR3 is CASSQAVDISGNSPLHF. In nucleotides, the CDR3 is TGTGCCAGCAGCCAAGCGGTCGATATATCGGGGAATTCACCCCTCCACTTT. The complete variable domain, with remaining parts taken from reference TRBV14 and TRBJ1-6, reads EAGVTQFPSHSVIEKGQTVTLRCDPISGHDNLYWYRRVMGKEIKFLLHFVKESKQDESGMPNNRFLAERTGGTYSTLKVQPAELEDSGVYFCASSQAVDISGNSPLHFGNGTRLTVT.

The CDR3 loop reads CASSLRTGGNEYF. In DNA form, the CDR3 reads TGTGCCAGCAGTTTAAGGACAGGGGGAAATGAGTACTTC. This rearrangement joins TRBV27 to TRBJ2-7; 10 positions agree with TRBD1. The germline CDR1 and CDR2 sequences are MNHEY and SMNVEV (reference sequence). The CDR3 is made up of 13 amino acids. V was clipped by 2 bases and J by 11 bases; unmatched bases: 6.

A single count supports this clone. The rearrangement links TRBV18 to TRBJ2-6; D unresolved. The ends were cut back, 3 bases at V and 0 bases at J, with 9 bases in the middle. Germline CDR1 and CDR2: KGHSH and LQKENI. CDR3 length equals 16 residues. The CDR3 DNA reads as TGTGCCAGCTCACCCAGGCAGCCCTCTGGGGCCAACGTCCTGACTTTC. Its translation: CASSPRQPSGANVLTF.

V gene TRBV7-3 combines with J gene TRBJ1-2; 7 bases agree with TRBD1. Per the germline V gene, CDR1 is SGHTA and CDR2 is FQGTGA. After removal of 5 bases from V and 0 bases from J, the junction contained 9 bases not matched to a gene. The CDR3 consists of 16 residues. The CDR3 sequence is CASSPAGTASNYGYTF. The CDR3 nucleotides are TGTGCCAGCAGCCCTGCAGGGACAGCTTCTAACTATGGCTACACCTTC.

The chain combines TRBV6-5 with TRBJ1-3; 7 bases line up with TRBD1. J gave up 3 bases and V 6 bases, and 8 bases lay outside the gene matches. The CDR3 runs 15 residues. Looked up from germline, CDR1 is MNHEY and CDR2 is SVGAGI. The CDR3 is CASRIDRAGGNTIYF. As DNA, the CDR3 is TGTGCCAGCAGAATAGACAGGGCTGGTGGAAACACCATATATTTT.